This TCR beta chain was obtained from a study of blood T cell repertoires in COVID-19. This CDR3 spans 15 amino acids. Trimming cost V 5 bases and J 3 bases, with 17 bases left between them. Germline loops: CDR1 MDHEN, CDR2 SYDVKM. Sequencing was performed with immunoSEQ multiplex PCR; in TCRdb, only in-frame clones are kept and a portion is missing. This table holds more than 150,000 clones, around four fifths found once. The rearrangement links TRBV28 to TRBJ2-7; maybe TRBD1 (6 bases). The sequenced sample was PBMCs or T cells enriched from blood (not recorded which). The TCR originated in a woman aged 45-60 years who had recovered from COVID-19. The CDR3 bases are TGTGCCAGCAGTCCCGCCAAACAGGGTTTCTACGAGCAGTACTTC. Encoded protein: CASSPAKQGFYEQYF.